The 5 T cell receptor beta chains in this list originate from one sample, sequenced in a study of identical twins. TCRdb fed the 5' RACE reads into MiXCR, producing one record per CDR3 protein. This table has about 200,000 distinct CDR3 sequences, roughly a tenth appearing once. Sequenced sample: memory T cells sorted from blood. These receptors were collected from a man aged 45-60 years in good health.

Concerning this clonotype itself: This may stem from a read error, because a much larger clone lies one nucleotide away. This chain joins TRBV3-1 and TRBJ2-7; D not resolved. The length of the CDR3 is 13 residues. Looked up from germline, CDR1 is LGHDT and CDR2 is YNNKEL (reference sequence). CDR3 DNA: TGTGCCAGCAGCGATTATGTCTCCTACGAGCAGAACTTC. This codes for CASSDYVSYEQNF.

This clonotype has at least ten counts. The chain couples TRBV4-2 to TRBJ2-1; TRBD2 aligns across 9 bases. The V gene end was trimmed by 0 bases and the J gene end by 4 bases; junction bases not matched to a gene: 1. The germline V gene has CDR1 LGHNA and CDR2 YNFKEQ. This CDR3 has 15 residues. CDR3 nucleotides: TGTGCCAGCAGCCAAGACACTAGCGGGTACAATGAGCAGTTCTTC. Protein sequence: CASSQDTSGYNEQFF.

This clonotype has a count of ten or more. The CDR3 DNA reads TGCGCCAGCAGCTTGGATGGTTGGCCGGACACCGGGGAGCTGTTTTTT. Translating it yields CASSLDGWPDTGELFF. The genes are TRBV5-1 and TRBJ2-2; D unresolved. The ends were cut back, 0 bases at V and 3 bases at J, with 12 bases in the middle. Looked up from germline, CDR1 is SGHRS and CDR2 is YFSETQ. There are 16 residues in the CDR3.

There are a few counts of this clonotype. The J gene is TRBJ2-1, the V gene TRBV5-1, with 8 positions matching TRBD2. The CDR3 is 15 residues long. Looked up from germline, CDR1 is SGHRS and CDR2 is YFSETQ. Trimming at V came to 6 bases and at J to 6 bases, leaving 11 bases not matched to a gene. CDR3 sequence: CASILNSGTSNEQFF. DNA of the CDR3: TGCGCCAGCATCCTAAATAGCGGGACGTCCAATGAGCAGTTCTTC.

This clonotype has more than one count but fewer than ten. V gene TRBV5-1 combines with J gene TRBJ1-6; no clear D gene. The germline V gene has CDR1 SGHRS and CDR2 YFSETQ. The V end was cut by 1 base, the J end by 5 bases, with 10 bases between. CDR3 size: 15 residues. CDR3 nucleotide sequence: TGCGCCAGCAGCTTGAACGGTCAGAATAATTCACCCCTCCACTTT. Its translation: CASSLNGQNNSPLHF.